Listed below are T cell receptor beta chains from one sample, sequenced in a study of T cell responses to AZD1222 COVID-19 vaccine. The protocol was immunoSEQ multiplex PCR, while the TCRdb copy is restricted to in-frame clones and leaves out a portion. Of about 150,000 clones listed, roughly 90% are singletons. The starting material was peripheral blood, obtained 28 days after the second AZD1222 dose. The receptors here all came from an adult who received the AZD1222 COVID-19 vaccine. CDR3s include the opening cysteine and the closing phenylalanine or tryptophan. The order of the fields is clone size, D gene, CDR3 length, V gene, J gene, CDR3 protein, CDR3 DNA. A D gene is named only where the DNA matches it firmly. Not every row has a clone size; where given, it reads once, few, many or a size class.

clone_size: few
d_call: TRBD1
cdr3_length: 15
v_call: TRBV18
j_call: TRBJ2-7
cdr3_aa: CASSTTLRGPDEQYF
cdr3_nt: TGTGCCAGCTCAACCACCCTTAGGGGGCCCGACGAGCAGTACTTC

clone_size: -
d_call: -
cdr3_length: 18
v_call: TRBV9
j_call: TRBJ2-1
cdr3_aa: CASSVPEGRASSYNEQFF
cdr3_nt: TGTGCCAGCAGCGTCCCGGAGGGCAGGGCGAGCTCCTACAATGAGCAGTTCTTC

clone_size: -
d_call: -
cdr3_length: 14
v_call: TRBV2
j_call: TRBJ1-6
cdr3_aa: CASLAAGTNSPLHF
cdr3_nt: TGTGCCAGCCTAGCTGCAGGGACCAATTCACCCCTCCACTTT

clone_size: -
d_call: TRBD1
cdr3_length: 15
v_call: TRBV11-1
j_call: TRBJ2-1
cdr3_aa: CASSSGQELYNEQFF
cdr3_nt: TGTGCCAGCAGCTCCGGACAGGAGCTCTACAATGAGCAGTTCTTC

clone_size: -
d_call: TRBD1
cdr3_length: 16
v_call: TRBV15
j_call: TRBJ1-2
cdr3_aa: CATSRSPGTGLGGYTF
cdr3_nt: TGTGCCACCAGCAGAAGTCCCGGGACAGGGCTGGGAGGCTACACCTTC

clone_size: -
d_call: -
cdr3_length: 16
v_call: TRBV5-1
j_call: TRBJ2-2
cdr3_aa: CASSSHREGSTGELFF
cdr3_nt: TGCGCCAGCAGCTCCCACAGGGAAGGTAGCACCGGGGAGCTGTTTTTT

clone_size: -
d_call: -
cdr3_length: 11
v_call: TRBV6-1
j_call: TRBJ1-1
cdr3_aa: CASSDLGEAFF
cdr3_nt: TGTGCCAGCAGTGATCTAGGAGAAGCTTTCTTT

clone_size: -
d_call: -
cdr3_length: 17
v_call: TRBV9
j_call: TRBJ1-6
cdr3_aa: CASSVVPVLMGNSPLHF
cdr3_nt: TGTGCCAGCAGCGTAGTTCCCGTATTGATGGGTAATTCACCCCTCCACTTT

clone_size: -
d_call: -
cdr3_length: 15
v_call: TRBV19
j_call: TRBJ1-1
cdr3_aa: CASSNPSREPTEAFF
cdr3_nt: TGTGCCAGTAGTAACCCGAGTAGGGAGCCCACTGAAGCTTTCTTT

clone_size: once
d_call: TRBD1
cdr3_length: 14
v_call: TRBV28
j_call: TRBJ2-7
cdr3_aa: CASSTSDRAYEQYF
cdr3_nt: TGTGCCAGCAGCACATCGGACAGGGCCTACGAGCAGTACTTC

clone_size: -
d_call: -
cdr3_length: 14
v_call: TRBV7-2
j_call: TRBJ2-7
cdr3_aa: CASSPWDRSYEQYF
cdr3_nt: TGTGCCAGCAGCCCGTGGGACCGCTCCTACGAGCAGTACTTC

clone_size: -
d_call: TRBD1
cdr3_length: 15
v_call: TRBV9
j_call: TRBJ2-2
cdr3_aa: CASSQRQGSTGELFF
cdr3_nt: TGTGCCAGCAGCCAAAGACAGGGGAGCACCGGGGAGCTGTTTTTT

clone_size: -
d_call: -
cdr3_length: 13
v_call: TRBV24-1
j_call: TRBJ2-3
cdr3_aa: CATSERGTDTQYF
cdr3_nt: TGTGCCACCAGTGAAAGAGGGACAGATACGCAGTATTTT

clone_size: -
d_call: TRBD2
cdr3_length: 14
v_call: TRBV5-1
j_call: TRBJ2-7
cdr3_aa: CASSFSGTSREQYF
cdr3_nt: TGCGCCAGCAGCTTCAGCGGGACGTCTCGAGAGCAGTACTTC

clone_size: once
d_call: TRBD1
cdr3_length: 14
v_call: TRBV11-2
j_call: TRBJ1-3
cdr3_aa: CASSPDRARNTIYF
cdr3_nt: TGTGCCAGCAGCCCGGACAGGGCGAGAAACACCATATATTTT

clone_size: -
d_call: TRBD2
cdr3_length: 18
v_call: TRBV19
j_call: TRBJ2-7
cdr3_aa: CASSTRPGLAGSAYEQYF
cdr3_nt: TGTGCCAGTAGTACGCGTCCGGGACTAGCGGGAAGTGCCTACGAGCAGTACTTC

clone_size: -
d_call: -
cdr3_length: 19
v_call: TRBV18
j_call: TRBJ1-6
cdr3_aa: CASSPRLSEGPSYNSPLHF
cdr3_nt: TGTGCCAGCTCACCACGATTGTCGGAGGGGCCTTCCTATAATTCACCCCTCCACTTT

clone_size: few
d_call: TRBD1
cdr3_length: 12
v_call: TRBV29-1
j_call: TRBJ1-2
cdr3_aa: CSAPDRDYGYTF
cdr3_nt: TGCAGCGCCCCTGACAGGGACTATGGCTACACCTTC

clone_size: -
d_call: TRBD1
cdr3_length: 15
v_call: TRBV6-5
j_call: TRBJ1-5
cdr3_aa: CASRWTGDSNQPQHF
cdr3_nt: TGTGCCAGCCGTTGGACAGGGGATAGCAATCAGCCCCAGCATTTT

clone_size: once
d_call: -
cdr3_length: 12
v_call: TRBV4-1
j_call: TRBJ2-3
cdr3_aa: CASSQLTDTQYF
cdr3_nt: TGCGCCAGCAGCCAACTCACAGATACGCAGTATTTT

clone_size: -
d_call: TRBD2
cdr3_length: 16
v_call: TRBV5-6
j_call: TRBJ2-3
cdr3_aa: CASSPLSGSGKDTQYF
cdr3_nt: TGTGCCAGCAGCCCATTAAGCGGGAGCGGGAAAGATACGCAGTATTTT

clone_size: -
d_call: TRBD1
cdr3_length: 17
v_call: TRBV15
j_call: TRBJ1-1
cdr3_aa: CATSPHGATGVNTEAFF
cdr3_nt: TGTGCCACCAGCCCCCATGGGGCGACAGGGGTGAACACTGAAGCTTTCTTT

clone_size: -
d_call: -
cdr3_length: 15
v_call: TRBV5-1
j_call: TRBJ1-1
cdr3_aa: CASSLGDGRGTEAFF
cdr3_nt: TGCGCCAGCAGCTTGGGGGACGGACGGGGCACTGAAGCTTTCTTT

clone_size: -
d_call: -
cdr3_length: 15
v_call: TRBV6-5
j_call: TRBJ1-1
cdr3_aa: CASRLGREGNTEAFF
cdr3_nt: TGTGCCAGCAGATTAGGCAGGGAGGGGAACACTGAAGCTTTCTTT

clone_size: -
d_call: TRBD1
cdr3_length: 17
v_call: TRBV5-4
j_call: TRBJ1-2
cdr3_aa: CASSPGQGSVRVDGYTF
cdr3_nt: TGTGCCAGCAGCCCCGGACAGGGGAGTGTTCGGGTGGATGGCTACACCTTC

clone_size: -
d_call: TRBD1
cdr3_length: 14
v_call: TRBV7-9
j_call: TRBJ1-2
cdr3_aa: CASTFGQGKYGYTF
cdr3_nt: TGTGCCAGCACCTTTGGACAGGGTAAATATGGCTACACCTTC

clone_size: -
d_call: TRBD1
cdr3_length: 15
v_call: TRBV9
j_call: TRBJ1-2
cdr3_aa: CASSAGQGTYYGYTF
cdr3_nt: TGTGCCAGCAGCGCGGGACAGGGAACATACTATGGCTACACCTTC

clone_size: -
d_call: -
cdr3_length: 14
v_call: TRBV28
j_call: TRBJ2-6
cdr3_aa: CASSTHSGANVLTF
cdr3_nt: TGTGCCAGCAGTACCCACTCTGGGGCCAACGTCCTGACTTTC

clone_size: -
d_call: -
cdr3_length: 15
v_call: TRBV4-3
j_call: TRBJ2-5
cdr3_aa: CASSQDRAGGETQYF
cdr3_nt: TGCGCCAGCAGCCAAGACAGGGCTGGGGGTGAGACCCAGTACTTC

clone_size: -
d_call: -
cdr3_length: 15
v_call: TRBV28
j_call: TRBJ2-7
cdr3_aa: CASSLYTADSYEQYF
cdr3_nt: TGTGCCAGCAGCCTATATACAGCGGATTCCTACGAGCAGTACTTC

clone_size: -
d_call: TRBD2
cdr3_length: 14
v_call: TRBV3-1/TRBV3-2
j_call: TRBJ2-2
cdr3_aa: CASTRDYVTGELFF
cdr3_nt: TGTGCCAGCACGCGGGACTATGTCACCGGGGAGCTGTTTTTT

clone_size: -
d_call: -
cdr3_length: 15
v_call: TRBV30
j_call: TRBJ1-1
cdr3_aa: CAWRQTDLRNTEAFF
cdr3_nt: TGTGCCTGGAGGCAGACTGACCTCCGGAACACTGAAGCTTTCTTT

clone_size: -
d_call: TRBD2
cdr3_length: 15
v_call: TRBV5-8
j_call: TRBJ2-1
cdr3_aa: CASSPRDYEGNEQFF
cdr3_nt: TGTGCCAGCAGCCCCCGGGACTATGAGGGCAATGAGCAGTTCTTC

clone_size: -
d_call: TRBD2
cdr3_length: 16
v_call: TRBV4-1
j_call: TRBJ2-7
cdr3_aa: CASSQGRASGTYEQYF
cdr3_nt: TGCGCCAGCAGCCAAGGCCGGGCTAGCGGGACTTACGAGCAGTACTTC

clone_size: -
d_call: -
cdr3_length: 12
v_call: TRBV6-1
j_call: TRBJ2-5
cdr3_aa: CASSEGAGFQYF
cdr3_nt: TGTGCCAGCAGTGAAGGAGCCGGCTTCCAGTACTTC

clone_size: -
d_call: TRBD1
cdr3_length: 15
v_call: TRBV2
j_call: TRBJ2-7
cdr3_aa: CASRRPGQGGYEQYF
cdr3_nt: TGTGCCAGCAGGAGACCGGGACAGGGTGGTTACGAGCAGTACTTC

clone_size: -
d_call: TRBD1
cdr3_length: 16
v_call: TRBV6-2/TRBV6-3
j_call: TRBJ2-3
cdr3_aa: CASSSFPTGATDTQYF
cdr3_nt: TGTGCCAGCAGTTCTTTTCCGACAGGGGCCACAGATACGCAGTATTTT

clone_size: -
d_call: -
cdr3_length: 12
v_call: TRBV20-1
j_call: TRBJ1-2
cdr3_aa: CSASQTDYGYTF
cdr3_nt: TGCAGTGCTAGTCAGACGGACTATGGCTACACCTTC

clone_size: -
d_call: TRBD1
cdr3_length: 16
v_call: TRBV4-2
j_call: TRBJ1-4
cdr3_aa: CASSQGQTGIGEKLFF
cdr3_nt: TGTGCCAGCAGCCAAGGCCAGACAGGGATCGGCGAAAAACTGTTTTTT

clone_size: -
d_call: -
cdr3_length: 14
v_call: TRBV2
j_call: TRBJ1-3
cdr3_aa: CASSERSSGNTIYF
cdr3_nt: TGTGCCAGCAGTGAACGGAGCTCTGGAAACACCATATATTTT

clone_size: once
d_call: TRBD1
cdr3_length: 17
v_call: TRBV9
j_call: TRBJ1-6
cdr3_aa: CASSKAHTGTGFAPLHF
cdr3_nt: TGTGCCAGCAGCAAAGCCCATACCGGGACAGGGTTTGCACCCCTCCACTTT

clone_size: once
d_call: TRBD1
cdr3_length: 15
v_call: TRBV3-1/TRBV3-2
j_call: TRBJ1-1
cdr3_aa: CASSQGDSGGTEAFF
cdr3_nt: TGTGCCAGCAGCCAAGGGGACAGTGGCGGCACTGAAGCTTTCTTT

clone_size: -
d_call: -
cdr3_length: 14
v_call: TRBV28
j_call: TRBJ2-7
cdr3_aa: CASSIPGQHYEQYF
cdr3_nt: TGTGCCAGCAGTATTCCGGGACAACACTACGAGCAGTACTTC

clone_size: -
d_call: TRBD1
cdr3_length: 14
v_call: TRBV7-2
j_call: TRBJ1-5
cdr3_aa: CASSLSGGSQPQHF
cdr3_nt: TGTGCCAGCAGCTTATCAGGGGGTAGTCAGCCCCAGCATTTT

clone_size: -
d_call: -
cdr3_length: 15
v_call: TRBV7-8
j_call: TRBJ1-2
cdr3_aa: CASSLALDGAYGYTF
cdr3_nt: TGTGCCAGCAGCTTAGCCCTGGACGGAGCCTATGGCTACACCTTC

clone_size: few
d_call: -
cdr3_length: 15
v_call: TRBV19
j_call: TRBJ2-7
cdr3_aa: CASRPGGTHRSEQYF
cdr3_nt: TGTGCCAGTAGGCCGGGCGGGACACATCGCAGCGAGCAGTACTTC

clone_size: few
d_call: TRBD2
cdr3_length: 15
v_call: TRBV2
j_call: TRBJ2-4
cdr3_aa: CASNSGSGAKNIQYF
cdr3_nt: TGTGCCAGCAACAGCGGGAGCGGGGCCAAAAACATTCAGTACTTC

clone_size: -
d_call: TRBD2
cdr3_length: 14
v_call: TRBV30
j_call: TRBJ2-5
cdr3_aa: CAWSGLAGQETQYF
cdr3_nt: TGTGCCTGGAGTGGATTAGCGGGGCAAGAGACCCAGTACTTC

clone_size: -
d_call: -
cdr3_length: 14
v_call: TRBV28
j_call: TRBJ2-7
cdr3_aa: CASSADLSGDEQYF
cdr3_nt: TGTGCCAGCAGTGCTGACCTTTCGGGGGACGAGCAGTACTTC

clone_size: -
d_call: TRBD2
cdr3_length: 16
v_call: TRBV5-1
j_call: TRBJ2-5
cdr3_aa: CASSPGLAGEGETQYF
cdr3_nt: TGCGCCAGCAGCCCGGGACTAGCGGGAGAGGGGGAGACCCAGTACTTC

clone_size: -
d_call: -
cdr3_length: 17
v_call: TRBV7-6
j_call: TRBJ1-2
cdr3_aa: CASSLARTAVDSGGYTF
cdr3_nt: TGTGCCAGCAGCTTAGCTCGGACGGCGGTGGACTCGGGGGGCTACACCTTC

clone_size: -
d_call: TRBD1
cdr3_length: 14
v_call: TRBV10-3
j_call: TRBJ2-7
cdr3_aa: CAISELGQGLEQYF
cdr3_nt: TGTGCCATCAGTGAGTTGGGACAGGGACTCGAGCAGTACTTC

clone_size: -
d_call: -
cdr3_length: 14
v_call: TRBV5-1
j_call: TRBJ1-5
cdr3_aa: CASTLLRSRQPQHF
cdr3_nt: TGCGCCAGCACCCTACTTCGGTCCAGGCAGCCCCAGCATTTT